The clone carrying this T cell receptor beta chain was seen many times. Its antigen is unidentified. The missing CDR3 end, 3 residues past where the read stops, is filled in from the germline J gene. V shed 4 bases, J shed 1 base, and the junction held 4 bases outside the gene matches. There are 15 residues in the CDR3. Germline CDR1 reads SGHRS; CDR2 reads YFSETQ. This sample was included in a study of T cell clonality in common variable immunodeficiency. General study findings and limits: CVID subjects shared fewer TCRbeta clones than healthy controls did.

Blood samples were heparinized, 5 to 8 ml per donor. Data came from immunoSEQ multiplex PCR; TCRdb stores just in-frame clones and leaves some out. The sample includes fewer than 40,000 clones, none of them occurring once. This rearrangement joins TRBV5-1 to TRBJ2-3; 9 bases match TRBD2. This TCR was recovered from a person aged 18 to 75 in good health. The material sequenced was peripheral blood mononuclear cells. Here the CDR3 reads CASSRGGAGTDTQYF. The CDR3 DNA, read in part, is TGCGCCAGCAGCCGCGGGGGGGCCGGCACAGATACG.